This T cell receptor (beta chain) was documented in a study of T cell repertoires in cytomegalovirus infection (dated by TCRdb to between 2018 and 2021). In terms of the full investigation: Donor HLA type was relevant to the analysis, as public TCR beta signatures indicated carriage of CMV infection together with the matching HLA type.

Worth noting for this clonotype: Its antigen remains undetermined. Germline and junction disagree at one end, which may indicate a read error.

From its cysteine to its phenylalanine, the CDR3 spans 16 amino acids. Just the 48-base CDR3 DNA is kept, in frame starting at base 1. The germline V gene encodes CDR1 SGDLS and CDR2 YYNGEE. General conclusions and limits of the study: In both this cohort and an independent cohort of 352 donors, the cumulative frequency of public TCR beta family members distinguished carriers of CMV infection plus the relevant HLA type. The ex vivo response was dominated by HLA-C-restricted CMV-specific TCR beta clonotypes, and the single most frequent clonotype in two of eight donors was supplied by these HLA-C-restricted clonotypes.

The sequencing machine was an Illumina HiSeq 1500. The public reads were reprocessed in TCRdb via fastp at Q25 and MiXCR, keeping in-frame beta chains. Rows with one shared CDR3 protein collapse into an entry with the most common genes and DNA. A total of approximately 500,000 distinct CDR3 sequences appear in this sample, about 10% of them only once. The ten largest clones represent roughly 10% of the sample. Sequencing input: PBMCs. The TCR sequence derives from a human donor in good health (CMV status not recorded). Some clones in this sample may be carry-over from other donors' samples. Recombination joined TRBV9 with TRBJ1-3; the D gene is perhaps TRBD1, on 6 matching bases. The CDR3 region has the sequence CASSVFAGAAGNTIYF. The DNA sequence is given as TGTGCCAGCAGCGTTTTCGCAGGGGCCGCTGGGAACACCATATATTTT.